The next 28 T cell receptor beta chains were all read from a single sample in a study of cytomegalovirus exposure and HLA in healthy donors. Primers: 60 Vbeta forward and 13 Jbeta reverse. Sequenced by immunoSEQ multiplex PCR; TCRdb stores in-frame clones only, minus some. The sample records 150,000 to 200,000 clones, roughly four fifths being singletons. The sample was PBMCs. The origin of the receptors is a man aged 18-30 years in good health and CMV-seronegative.

The rearrangement joins TRBV4-3 to TRBJ2-2; no firm D call. Trimming removed 0 bases from V and 8 bases from J, with 16 bases in between. The CDR3 contains 16 residues. Germline V gene sequence: CDR1 LGHNA, CDR2 YSLEER. The CDR3 is CASSQDPEESHGELFF. The CDR3 DNA sequence: TGCGCCAGCAGCCAAGACCCCGAGGAGTCCCATGGGGAGCTGTTTTTT.

The V call is TRBV25-1, the J call TRBJ2-1; 10 bases are a match to TRBD2. V lost 7 bases and J lost 4; bases outside the gene matches: 10. This CDR3 has 16 residues. Germline V gene sequence: CDR1 MGHDK, CDR2 SYGVNS. This CDR3 is CASTALSSGSYNEQFF. DNA for the CDR3: TGTGCCAGCACCGCCCTTTCTAGCGGGAGTTACAATGAGCAGTTCTTC.

The table lists this clone with a count of one. The genes are TRBV18 and TRBJ2-1; 7 bases match TRBD1. Germline values: CDR1 KGHSH, CDR2 LQKENI. With 3 bases clipped from V and 5 bases from J, the junction kept 1 base outside the gene matches. There are 13 residues in the CDR3. The CDR3 DNA reads TGTGCCAGCTCACCCGGGACAGACAATGAGCAGTTCTTC. Protein sequence: CASSPGTDNEQFF.

The gene calls are TRBV13 and TRBJ2-5, with TRBD1 identical over 7 bases. The DNA end is a closer match to TRBJ2-7, so the J assignment may be wrong. The CDR3 length is 15 residues. The germline V gene encodes CDR1 PRHDT and CDR2 FYEKMQ (reference sequence). CDR3 sequence reads: CASSRDRAELYEQYF. In DNA form, the CDR3 reads TGTGCCAGCAGCCGCGACAGGGCTGAACTATACGAGCAGTACTTC.

This clone showed up just a few times. The gene calls are TRBV7-9 and TRBJ1-2, with 7 bases aligning to TRBD1. Unmatched junction bases numbered 4, after V lost 0 bases and J lost 3 bases. The CDR3 runs to 15 residues. Germline CDR1 SEHNR, CDR2 FQNEAQ (reference sequence). This CDR3 reads CASSLATGWDYGYTF. As DNA, the CDR3 is TGTGCCAGCAGCTTAGCGACAGGGTGGGACTATGGCTACACCTTC. Drawing the rest from reference TRBV7-9 and TRBJ1-2, the complete variable domain is DTGVSQNPRHKITKRGQNVTFRCDPISEHNRLYWYRQTLGQGPEFLTYFQNEAQLEKSRLLSDRFSAERPKGSFSTLEIQRTEQGDSAMYLCASSLATGWDYGYTFGSGTRLTVV.

The chain joins TRBV6-6 to TRBJ1-5, with 11 bases matching TRBD1. CDR1 is MNHNY, CDR2 SVGAGI, per germline (reference sequence). V trimming: 6 bases; J trimming: 2 bases; junction bases outside the gene matches: 6. The CDR3 covers 16 residues. The DNA for the CDR3 is TGTGCCAGCAGGGACAGGGGGCGACGTGGCAATCAGCCCCAGCATTTT. Translation: CASRDRGRRGNQPQHF.

This clone showed up just once. The chain recombines TRBV7-3 with TRBJ2-2; no reliable D call. Germline CDR1 and CDR2: SGHTA and FQGTGA. The length of the CDR3 is 13 residues. Trimming left V 4 bases short and J 1 base short, with 4 bases between. This CDR3 reads CASSSKNTGELFF. CDR3 nucleotide sequence: TGTGCCAGCAGCTCAAAGAACACCGGGGAGCTGTTTTTT.

This chain uses TRBV19 with TRBJ1-5; 8 bases align to TRBD1. With V trimmed by 5 bases and J by 0 bases, 9 bases remained unmatched. This CDR3 spans 17 amino acids. Germline CDR1 reads LNHDA; CDR2 reads SQIVND (reference sequence). Here the CDR3 DNA reads TGTGCCAGTAGTGCGACAGGGGTGCGATATAGCAATCAGCCCCAGCATTTT. Translating gives CASSATGVRYSNQPQHF.

CDR3 sequence (DNA): TGTGCCAGCAATAGACAGGGGGGGACCGGGCAGTACTTC. Translated: CASNRQGGTGQYF. The chain carries TRBV9 and TRBJ2-7; 9 nucleotides match TRBD1. CDR1 and CDR2 from the germline V gene are SGDLS and YYNGEE. This CDR3 contains 13 residues. With 6 bases clipped from V and 9 bases from J, the junction kept 10 bases outside the gene matches.

A few counts support this clone. The genes are TRBV7-6 and TRBJ2-7; TRBD1 aligns across 10 bases. Germline V gives CDR1 SGHVS, CDR2 FNYEAQ. The CDR3 is made up of 16 amino acids. Germline trimming cut 0 bases from V and 5 bases from J; bases unmatched to any gene: 7. As DNA, the CDR3 is TGTGCCAGCAGCTTAGCGCTGGGGACAGGGGAGGACGAGCAGTACTTC. Encoded protein: CASSLALGTGEDEQYF. Using reference TRBV7-6 and TRBJ2-7 for the parts outside the CDR3, the full variable domain is GAGVSQSPRYKVTKRGQDVALRCDPISGHVSLYWYRQALGQGPEFLTYFNYEAQQDKSGLPNDRFSAERPEGSISTLTIQRTEQRDSAMYRCASSLALGTGEDEQYFGPGTRLTVT.

This sequence joins TRBV27 and TRBJ1-1; TRBD1 matches at 8 bases. The V segment lost 6 bases and the J segment 10 bases; nucleotides outside the gene matches: 10. The CDR3 covers 13 residues. Germline V CDR1 and CDR2: MNHEY, SMNVEV (reference sequence). CDR3 nucleotide sequence: TGTGCCAGCAGAGCAACCAGGGGGCTAGGAGCTTTCTTT. Protein: CASRATRGLGAFF.

The rearrangement joins TRBV4-1 to TRBJ2-7, with D perhaps TRBD1 (6 bases). This CDR3 region has 15 residues. CDR1 and CDR2 from the germline V gene are MGHRA and YSYEKL. Between the trimmed V and J ends, which lost 1 base and 0 bases, there was a span of 10 bases. The CDR3 protein is CASSQGQASSYEQYF. The CDR3 DNA reads TGCGCCAGCAGCCAAGGACAGGCAAGCTCCTACGAGCAGTACTTC.

This clone was detected once. V usage is TRBV5-1 and J usage is TRBJ2-2; 11 nucleotides align to TRBD1. Germline V gives CDR1 SGHRS, CDR2 YFSETQ. J lost 6 bases, V lost 4 bases, and 8 bases had no gene match. This CDR3 contains 16 residues. In nucleotides, the CDR3 is TGCGCCAGCAGCCTAGGACAGGGGGCCTTGGCCGGGGAGCTGTTTTTT. Protein sequence: CASSLGQGALAGELFF.

This sequence joins TRBV28 and TRBJ1-5; TRBD1 agrees at 7 bases. Unmatched junction bases numbered 2, after V lost 2 bases and J lost 1 base. This CDR3 spans 15 amino acids. Germline V gives CDR1 MDHEN, CDR2 SYDVKM. The DNA for the CDR3 is TGTGCCAGCAGTTTAACAGGGGCAAGCAATCAGCCCCAGCATTTT. This gives the protein CASSLTGASNQPQHF.

On this clone: The junction departs from the called germline gene at one end, perhaps through a read error. V usage is TRBV7-7 and J usage is TRBJ1-5, with D possibly TRBD1 on 5 matching bases. The germline V gene encodes CDR1 SSHAT and CDR2 FNYEAQ (reference sequence). This CDR3 spans 18 amino acids. The CDR3 loop is CASSLKGQSASRNQPQHF. CDR3 coding DNA: TGTGCTAGCAGCTTAAAAGGACAATCGGCGAGTCGCAATCAGCCCCAGCATTTT.

The chain uses TRBV6-1 and TRBJ2-5; TRBD2 matches 7 bases. Germline V lookup: CDR1 MNHNS, CDR2 SASEGT. The V segment lost 5 bases and the J segment 2 bases; nucleotides outside the gene matches: 8. This CDR3 contains 15 residues. As DNA, the CDR3 is TGTGCCAGCAGTCGGGCAGCGGGGTATCAAGAGACCCAGTACTTC. Amino acids: CASSRAAGYQETQYF.

The rearrangement links TRBV6-5 to TRBJ1-5, with TRBD1 matching over 10 bases. V shed 8 bases and J 4 bases; nucleotides not matched to a gene: 8. This CDR3 region has 15 residues. CDR1 is MNHEY and CDR2 is SVGAGI in the germline V gene. CDR3 bases: TGTGCCAGCGCTGTTGGGACAGGGGCGAATCAGCCCCAGCATTTT. It translates to CASAVGTGANQPQHF.

J is TRBJ1-5 and V is TRBV7-6, with no clear D. The CDR3 totals 16 residues. CDR1 and CDR2 from the germline V gene are SGHVS and FNYEAQ. The V and J ends lost 2 bases and 3 bases respectively, with 14 bases between them. DNA of the CDR3: TGTGCCAGCAGCTTAAAGAACAGAGATAACAATCAGCCCCAGCATTTT. Translation gives CASSLKNRDNNQPQHF.

This clone turned up a few times. The chain recombines TRBV10-3 with TRBJ2-1; D is perhaps TRBD1 (5 bases). Germline assignment: CDR1 ENHRY and CDR2 SYGVKD. V was pared by 2 bases and J by 9 bases, with 20 bases between. The CDR3 consists of 16 residues. The CDR3 loop reads CAISEEVGQGGGEQFF. The CDR3 bases are TGTGCCATCAGTGAGGAGGTAGGGCAGGGTGGCGGTGAGCAGTTCTTC.

The chain combines TRBV30 with TRBJ2-3; 7 nucleotides line up with TRBD2. CDR1 GTSNPN and CDR2 SVGIG come from the germline V gene (reference sequence). There are 13 residues in the CDR3. The J segment lost 2 bases and the V segment lost 4 bases, leaving 3 bases of the junction unmatched. In DNA, the CDR3 is TGTGCCTGGACTAGCGGATACACAGATACGCAGTATTTT. It specifies CAWTSGYTDTQYF.

The chain carries TRBV4-3 and TRBJ2-7; 7 bases line up with TRBD1. Per the germline V gene, CDR1 is LGHNA and CDR2 is YSLEER. The CDR3 has 14 residues. Losses at the gene ends were 3 bases for V and 6 bases for J; bases not matched to a gene: 8. The CDR3 DNA is TGCGCCAGCAGCCAGATGACAGGGAGAGGCGAGCAGTACTTC. Translated, it gives CASSQMTGRGEQYF.

The chain recombines TRBV5-6 with TRBJ2-7, with D possibly TRBD2 on 6 matching bases. This CDR3 is 13 amino acids long. Trimming took 4 bases from V and 6 from J, leaving 14 bases between them. CDR1 and CDR2 (germline): SGHDT, YYEEEE. CDR3 in amino acids: CASSLGTPLEQYF. CDR3 nucleotides: TGTGCCAGCAGCCTCGGGACTCCACTCGAGCAGTACTTC.

As concerns this clone: Because the CDR3 is missing its conserved closing phenylalanine or tryptophan, this is likely a read error. The chain recombines TRBV19 with TRBJ1-1, with TRBD1 matching over 8 bases. V lost 6 bases and J lost 1; bases outside the gene matches: 4. Germline assignment: CDR1 LNHDA and CDR2 SQIVND (reference sequence). This CDR3 contains 14 residues. The CDR3 spells CASSATGGNTEAFL. The DNA of the CDR3 is TGTGCCAGTAGCGCTACAGGGGGGAACACTGAAGCTTTCCTT.

The J gene is TRBJ2-2, the V gene TRBV19; D is possibly TRBD2 (5 bases). CDR1 and CDR2 from the germline V gene are LNHDA and SQIVND (reference sequence). V lost 4 bases, J lost 4 bases, and 13 bases lay in between. There are 15 residues in the CDR3. The CDR3 loop reads CASSSLAGSTGELFF. CDR3 nucleotides: TGTGCCAGTAGTAGTCTAGCAGGAAGCACCGGGGAGCTGTTTTTT.

The chain carries TRBV5-6 and TRBJ2-1; possible D gene TRBD2, 5 bases. There are 15 residues in the CDR3. The germline CDR1 and CDR2 sequences are SGHDT and YYEEEE. V dropped 4 bases and J dropped 7 bases, with 18 bases sitting between them. Here the CDR3 DNA reads TGTGCCAGCAGCCCTAGAGGGAGAGGGAGTAATGAGCAGTTCTTC. Protein: CASSPRGRGSNEQFF.

The V call is TRBV13, the J call TRBJ1-1, with 9 bases that match TRBD1. Trimming removed 4 bases from V and 5 bases from J; junction bases left unmatched: 2. The CDR3 spans 13 residues. Germline-derived CDR1 and CDR2 are PRHDT and FYEKMQ (reference sequence). CDR3 loop: CASSWDRDTEAFF. DNA of the CDR3: TGTGCCAGCAGCTGGGACAGGGATACTGAAGCTTTCTTT. The whole variable domain, remainder taken from reference TRBV13 and TRBJ1-1, is AAGVIQSPRHLIKEKRETATLKCYPIPRHDTVYWYQQGPGQDPQFLISFYEKMQSDKGSIPDRFSAQQFSDYHSELNMSSLELGDSALYFCASSWDRDTEAFFGQGTRLTVV.

Here the CDR3 DNA reads TGTGCCAGCAGCTTGATGGGACGGGGGACGGGAGAAAAACTGTTTTTT. This translates into CASSLMGRGTGEKLFF. The rearrangement uses TRBV5-4 and TRBJ1-4; D possibly corresponds to TRBD1 (5 bases). The germline V gene has CDR1 SGHNT and CDR2 YYREEE (reference sequence). The CDR3 has 16 residues. Deletions cut 1 base from V and 8 bases from J, with 18 bases between. Based on the CDR3 plus reference TRBV5-4 and TRBJ1-4, the full variable domain is ETGVTQSPTHLIKTRGQQVTLRCSSQSGHNTVSWYQQALGQGPQFIFQYYREEENGRGNFPPRFSGLQFPNYSSELNVNALELDDSALYLCASSLMGRGTGEKLFFGSGTQLSVL.

J is TRBJ1-4 and V is TRBV19; 7 bases line up with TRBD1. Germline loops: CDR1 LNHDA, CDR2 SQIVND (reference sequence). V lost 3 bases, J lost 0 bases, and 7 bases stayed unmatched. The CDR3 extends over 17 amino acids. The CDR3 DNA sequence: TGTGCCAGTAGTATCCCGGGACAGCTTGCAACTAATGAAAAACTGTTTTTT. This sequence encodes CASSIPGQLATNEKLFF. Combining the CDR3 with reference TRBV19 and TRBJ1-4 gives the whole variable domain DGGITQSPKYLFRKEGQNVTLSCEQNLNHDAMYWYRQDPGQGLRLIYYSQIVNDFQKGDIAEGYSVSREKKESFPLTVTSAQKNPTAFYLCASSIPGQLATNEKLFFGSGTQLSVL.